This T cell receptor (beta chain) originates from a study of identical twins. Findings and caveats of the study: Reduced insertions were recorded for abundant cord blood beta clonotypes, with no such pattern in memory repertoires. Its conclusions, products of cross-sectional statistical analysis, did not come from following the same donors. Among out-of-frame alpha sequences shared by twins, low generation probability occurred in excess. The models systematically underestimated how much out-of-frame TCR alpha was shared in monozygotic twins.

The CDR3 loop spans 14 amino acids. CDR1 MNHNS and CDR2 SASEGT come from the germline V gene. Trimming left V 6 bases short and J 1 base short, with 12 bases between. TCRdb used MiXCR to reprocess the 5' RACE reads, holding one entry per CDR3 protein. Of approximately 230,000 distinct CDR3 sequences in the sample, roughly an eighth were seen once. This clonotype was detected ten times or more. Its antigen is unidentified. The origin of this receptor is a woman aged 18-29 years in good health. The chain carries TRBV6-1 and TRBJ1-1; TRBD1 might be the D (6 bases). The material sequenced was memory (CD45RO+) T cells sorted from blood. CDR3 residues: CASRRGGTNTEAFF. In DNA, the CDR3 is TGTGCCAGCAGGAGGGGGGGGACGAACACTGAAGCTTTCTTT.